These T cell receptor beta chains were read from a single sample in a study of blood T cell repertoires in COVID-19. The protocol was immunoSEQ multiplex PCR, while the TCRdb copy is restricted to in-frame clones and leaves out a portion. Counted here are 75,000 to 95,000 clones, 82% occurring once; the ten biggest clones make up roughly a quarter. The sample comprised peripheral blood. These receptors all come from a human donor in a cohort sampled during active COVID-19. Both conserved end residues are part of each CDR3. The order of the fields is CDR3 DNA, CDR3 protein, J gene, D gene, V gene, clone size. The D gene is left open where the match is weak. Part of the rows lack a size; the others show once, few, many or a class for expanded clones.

TGTGCCAGCAGTGACAGGGGGCGGAACACTGAAGCTTTCTTT	CASSDRGRNTEAFF	TRBJ1-1	TRBD1	TRBV14	.
TGTGCCAGCAGCTTGGGGGGACTAGCGGGGCCCCAAGAGACCCAGTACTTC	CASSLGGLAGPQETQYF	TRBJ2-5	TRBD2	TRBV5-4	once
TGTGCCAGCAGCCAGCCAGGGGGGAGCGCGACTAATGAAAAACTGTTTTTT	CASSQPGGSATNEKLFF	TRBJ1-4	TRBD1	TRBV3-1/TRBV3-2	.
TGTGCCAGCAGTTCCCTCGGGACAGGCATTTATGGCTACACCTTC	CASSSLGTGIYGYTF	TRBJ1-2	TRBD1	TRBV6-5	.
TGTGCCAGCAGCCCGGAGTTTGGGGGCCGAAACACTGAAGCTTTCTTT	CASSPEFGGRNTEAFF	TRBJ1-1	.	TRBV11-2	.
TGCGCCAGCAGCCCTACGACAGGGAACTATGGCTACACCTTC	CASSPTTGNYGYTF	TRBJ1-2	TRBD1	TRBV5-1	.
TGTGCCAGCAGCGTAGCAGCAGGGGGAATCAATGGCTACACCTTC	CASSVAAGGINGYTF	TRBJ1-2	TRBD1	TRBV9	.
TGCAGCGTTGAACAGGGCGACGGCACAGATACGCAGTATTTT	CSVEQGDGTDTQYF	TRBJ2-3	.	TRBV29-1	.
TGTGCCAGCAGCTTGGACAGGGGGCTCTACAATGAGCAGTTCTTC	CASSLDRGLYNEQFF	TRBJ2-1	TRBD1	TRBV13	.
TGCAGCGTCGCGGACAAACTCGGGAACATTCAGTACTTC	CSVADKLGNIQYF	TRBJ2-4	.	TRBV29-1	.
TGTGCCAGTCCCGTCCCCCCTAGCGATGGGTGCAACGAGCAGTACTTC	CASPVPPSDGCNEQYF	TRBJ2-7	.	TRBV11-2	.
TGTGCCAGCTCCACAGGGGGCGGTGGAAACACCATATATTTT	CASSTGGGGNTIYF	TRBJ1-3	TRBD1	TRBV18	.
TGCGCCAGCAGCTTCCCCGGAGCTAGCACAGATACGCAGTATTTT	CASSFPGASTDTQYF	TRBJ2-3	.	TRBV5-1	.
TGTGCCAGCAGTGAAGGGCGGACAGGGAATTCACCCCTCCACTTT	CASSEGRTGNSPLHF	TRBJ1-6	TRBD1	TRBV2	.
TGTGCCAGCAGCCAGGCGGGCTCCCCTAAGGAGCAGTACTTC	CASSQAGSPKEQYF	TRBJ2-7	.	TRBV4-2	.
TGTGCCAGTAGTACCGACAACTCTGGAAACACCATATATTTT	CASSTDNSGNTIYF	TRBJ1-3	.	TRBV19	.
TGCAGTGCTAGTGTGGTAGGGAGGCGGAATCAGCCCCAGCATTTT	CSASVVGRRNQPQHF	TRBJ1-5	.	TRBV20-1	.
TGTGCCAGCACCCCTGGGGGAAGGGGGGAAAAACTGTTTTTT	CASTPGGRGEKLFF	TRBJ1-4	.	TRBV7-8	few
TGCGCCAGCAGCTTGGGAGGCGGGGGGCGGATAGATACGCAGTATTTT	CASSLGGGGRIDTQYF	TRBJ2-3	TRBD2	TRBV5-1	.
TGCGCCAGCAGCCAAGTTCCAGGGTTCTTTGAGCAGTTCTTC	CASSQVPGFFEQFF	TRBJ2-1	.	TRBV4-1	.
TGTGCCAGTAGTAAGCTAGCGGCCCAAGAGACCCAGTACTTC	CASSKLAAQETQYF	TRBJ2-5	TRBD2	TRBV19	.
TGCAGCGTCCCAGTAGGCAGCGACTATGGCTACACCTTC	CSVPVGSDYGYTF	TRBJ1-2	.	TRBV29-1	.
TGTGCCAGCAGGACAGACGATAGCAATCAGCCCCAGCATTTT	CASRTDDSNQPQHF	TRBJ1-5	.	TRBV6-6	.